This entry lists 10 T cell receptor beta chains sequenced from one sample in a study of cytomegalovirus exposure and HLA in healthy donors. Researchers ran the PCR with 60 Vbeta and 13 Jbeta primers. Assay used: immunoSEQ multiplex PCR; TCRdb lists only in-frame clones, some missing. The table has approximately 92,000 clones, about three quarters seen once. What was sequenced was PBMCs. Receptors originate from a man over 45 in good health and CMV-seropositive.

This chain connects TRBV4-1 to TRBJ2-5; TRBD2 is a possible D gene (5 bases). V was shortened by 4 bases and J by 2 bases, with 8 bases between the two germline ends. The CDR3 loop spans 13 amino acids. Per the germline V gene, CDR1 is MGHRA and CDR2 is YSYEKL. As DNA, the CDR3 is TGCGCCAGCAGCCTCCGGGGACAAGAGACCCAGTACTTC. Its protein is CASSLRGQETQYF.

V is TRBV5-1 and J is TRBJ1-1; D possibly corresponds to TRBD1 (6 bases). Trimming removed 2 bases from V and 0 bases from J, with 11 bases in between. The germline V gene encodes CDR1 SGHRS and CDR2 YFSETQ. The CDR3 runs 15 residues. The CDR3 sequence is CASSLGQLMNTEAFF. In DNA, the CDR3 is TGCGCCAGCAGCTTAGGACAGCTCATGAACACTGAAGCTTTCTTT.

This clone was observed a handful of times. This sequence joins TRBV29-1 and TRBJ1-1; D gene uncertain. V shed 5 bases and J shed 5 bases, with 15 bases lying between them. CDR1 is SQVTM, CDR2 ANQGSEA, per germline. The CDR3 covers 13 residues. CDR3 region: CSVRTPEATEAFF. CDR3 bases: TGCAGCGTTCGGACTCCAGAGGCAACTGAAGCTTTCTTT.

V gene TRBV18 combines with J gene TRBJ1-1; no firm D call. Germline V CDR1 and CDR2: KGHSH, LQKENI. Between the trimmed V and J ends, which lost 6 bases and 6 bases, there was a span of 8 bases. This CDR3 contains 11 residues. DNA of the CDR3: TGTGCCAGCTCCGTGCAGTCTGAAGCTTTCTTT. The encoded protein is CASSVQSEAFF.

This chain links TRBV9 with TRBJ2-6, with a possible D match to TRBD2 (6 bases). Trimming cost V 2 bases and J 2 bases, with 8 bases left between them. Germline CDR1 is SGDLS and CDR2 is YYNGEE. CDR3 length equals 15 residues. The CDR3, as DNA: TGTGCCAGCAGCGTGGAGGGGACTGGGGCCAACGTCCTGACTTTC. This gives the protein CASSVEGTGANVLTF.

CDR3 residues: CASSLQNLGEQYF. The CDR3 DNA follows: TGTGCCAGCAGCTTGCAAAACCTCGGTGAGCAGTACTTC. The genes are TRBV5-4 and TRBJ2-7, with no clear D. The CDR3 runs 13 residues. V gave up 1 base and J gave up 7 bases, with 12 bases separating them. CDR1 SGHNT and CDR2 YYREEE come from the germline V gene (reference sequence).

The V gene is TRBV5-6, the J gene TRBJ1-2, with D unclear. This CDR3 has 14 amino acids. In germline, CDR1 is SGHDT, CDR2 YYEEEE. V lost 4 bases, J lost 4 bases, and 14 bases lay in between. The CDR3 sequence is CASSPLRYGYGYTF. Written as DNA, the CDR3 is TGTGCCAGCAGCCCCCTACGGTACGGCTATGGCTACACCTTC. Using reference TRBV5-6 and TRBJ1-2 for the parts outside the CDR3, the full variable domain is DAGVTQSPTHLIKTRGQQVTLRCSPKSGHDTVSWYQQALGQGPQFIFQYYEEEERQRGNFPDRFSGHQFPNYSSELNVNALLLGDSALYLCASSPLRYGYGYTFGSGTRLTVV.

The chain uses TRBV5-1 and TRBJ2-5, with 11 positions matching TRBD1. Looked up from germline, CDR1 is SGHRS and CDR2 is YFSETQ. The CDR3 has 16 residues. The trim removed 6 bases at V and 1 base at J, leaving 8 bases unmatched. CDR3 region: CASTPIGTGGQETQYF. The CDR3, as DNA: TGCGCCAGCACCCCAATCGGGACAGGGGGCCAAGAGACCCAGTACTTC.

Note on this clone: Different DNA sequences within this sample yield the same CDR3. The chain joins TRBV18 to TRBJ1-1; D possibly corresponds to TRBD1 (6 bases). CDR1 KGHSH and CDR2 LQKENI come from the germline V gene. Trimming pared 3 bases from V and 5 bases from J, leaving 10 bases between. The CDR3 totals 13 residues. The CDR3 nucleotides are TGTGCCAGCTCACCTCCAGGGGATACTGAAGCTTTCTTT. This gives the protein CASSPPGDTEAFF.

This clone was seen only once. The V and J genes are TRBV29-1 and TRBJ2-7, with D uncertain. Trimming took off 6 bases at V and 0 bases at J, with 9 bases between the two ends. From germline, CDR1 is SQVTM and CDR2 ANQGSEA. CDR3 length equals 12 residues. CDR3 coding DNA: TGCAGCGTCCCCACAGACTCCTACGAGCAGTACTTC. Encoded protein: CSVPTDSYEQYF.